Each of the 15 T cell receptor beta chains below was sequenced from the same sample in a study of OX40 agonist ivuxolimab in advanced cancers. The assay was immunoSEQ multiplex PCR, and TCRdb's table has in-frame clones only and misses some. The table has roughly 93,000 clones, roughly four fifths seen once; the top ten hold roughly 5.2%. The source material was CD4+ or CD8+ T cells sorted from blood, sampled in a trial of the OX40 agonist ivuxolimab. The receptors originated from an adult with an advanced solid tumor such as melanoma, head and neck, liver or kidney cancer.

The CDR3 DNA reads TGTGCCAGCAGCCAAGATGGTTCTATCTCCTACGAGCAGTACTTC. The encoded protein is CASSQDGSISYEQYF. The rearrangement joins TRBV4-2 to TRBJ2-7, with D uncertain. Trimming removed 0 bases from V and 0 bases from J, with 9 bases in between. The CDR3 has 15 residues. Per the germline V gene, CDR1 is LGHNA and CDR2 is YNFKEQ.

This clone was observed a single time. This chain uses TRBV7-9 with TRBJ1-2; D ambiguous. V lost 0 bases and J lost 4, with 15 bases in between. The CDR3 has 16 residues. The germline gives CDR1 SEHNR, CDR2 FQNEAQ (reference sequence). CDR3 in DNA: TGTGCCAGCAGCTTAGCGTTGCCCGTAAGCGGCTATGGCTACACCTTC. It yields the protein CASSLALPVSGYGYTF.

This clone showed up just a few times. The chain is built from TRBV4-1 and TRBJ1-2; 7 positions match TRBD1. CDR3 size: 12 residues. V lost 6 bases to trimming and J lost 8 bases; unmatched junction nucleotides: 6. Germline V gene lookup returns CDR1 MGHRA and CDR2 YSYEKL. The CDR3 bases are TGCGCCAGCAGTCAGGGGGTGGCGGGCTACACCTTC. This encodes CASSQGVAGYTF.

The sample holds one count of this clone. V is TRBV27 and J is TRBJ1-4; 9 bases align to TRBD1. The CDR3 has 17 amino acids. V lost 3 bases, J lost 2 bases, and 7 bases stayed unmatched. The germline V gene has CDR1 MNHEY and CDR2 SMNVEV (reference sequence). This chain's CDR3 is CASSLLGQGKTNEKLFF. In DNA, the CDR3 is TGTGCCAGCAGTTTGTTGGGACAGGGAAAGACTAATGAAAAACTGTTTTTT.

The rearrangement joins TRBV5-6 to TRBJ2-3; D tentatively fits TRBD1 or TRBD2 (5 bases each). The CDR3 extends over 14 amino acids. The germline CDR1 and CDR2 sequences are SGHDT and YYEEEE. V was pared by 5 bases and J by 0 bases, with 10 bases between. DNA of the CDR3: TGTGCCAGCAGTCCGGGACCAAGCACAGATACGCAGTATTTT. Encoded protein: CASSPGPSTDTQYF.

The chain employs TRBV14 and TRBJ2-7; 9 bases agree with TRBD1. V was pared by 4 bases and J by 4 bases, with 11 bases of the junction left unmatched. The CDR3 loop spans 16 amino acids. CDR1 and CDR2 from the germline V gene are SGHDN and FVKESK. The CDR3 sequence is CASSPIGGTGLYEQYF. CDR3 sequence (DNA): TGTGCCAGCAGCCCTATCGGCGGGACAGGGCTTTACGAGCAGTACTTC.

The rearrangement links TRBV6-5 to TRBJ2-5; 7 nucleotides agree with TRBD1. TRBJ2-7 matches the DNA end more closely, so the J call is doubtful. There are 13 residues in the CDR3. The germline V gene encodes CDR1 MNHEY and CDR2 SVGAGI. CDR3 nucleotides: TGTGCCAGCAGTTACCATCAGGGGGACGAGCAGTACTTC. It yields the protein CASSYHQGDEQYF.

This chain's CDR3 is CASSYPGDRGQETQYF. CDR3 nucleotide sequence: TGTGCCAGCAGCTACCCCGGGGACAGGGGACAAGAGACCCAGTACTTC. The chain couples TRBV7-2 to TRBJ2-5, with 10 bases that match TRBD1. In germline, CDR1 is SGHTA, CDR2 FQGNSA. V was pared by 4 bases and J by 2 bases, with 7 bases of the junction left unmatched. The CDR3 length is 16 residues.

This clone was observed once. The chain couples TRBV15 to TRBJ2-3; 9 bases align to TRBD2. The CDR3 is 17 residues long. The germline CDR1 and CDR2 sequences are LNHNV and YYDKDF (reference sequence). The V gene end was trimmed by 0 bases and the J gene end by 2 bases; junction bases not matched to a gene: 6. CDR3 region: CATSRDRLAGYTDTQYF. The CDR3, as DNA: TGTGCCACCAGCAGAGATAGGCTAGCGGGGTACACAGATACGCAGTATTTT.

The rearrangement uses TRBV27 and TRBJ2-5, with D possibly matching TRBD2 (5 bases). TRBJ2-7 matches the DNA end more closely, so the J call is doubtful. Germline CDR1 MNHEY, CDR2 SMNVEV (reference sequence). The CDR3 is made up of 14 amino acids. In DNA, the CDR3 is TGTGCCAGCAGTTTAGCACGAGGGAGCTACGAGCAGTACTTC. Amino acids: CASSLARGSYEQYF.

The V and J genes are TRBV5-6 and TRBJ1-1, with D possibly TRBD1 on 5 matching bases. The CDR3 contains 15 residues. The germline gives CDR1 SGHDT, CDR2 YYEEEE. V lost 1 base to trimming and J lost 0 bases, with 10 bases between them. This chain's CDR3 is CASSLSGRLNTEAFF. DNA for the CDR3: TGTGCCAGCAGCTTGTCGGGACGACTGAACACTGAAGCTTTCTTT. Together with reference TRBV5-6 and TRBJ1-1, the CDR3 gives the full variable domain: DAGVTQSPTHLIKTRGQQVTLRCSPKSGHDTVSWYQQALGQGPQFIFQYYEEEERQRGNFPDRFSGHQFPNYSSELNVNALLLGDSALYLCASSLSGRLNTEAFFGQGTRLTVV.

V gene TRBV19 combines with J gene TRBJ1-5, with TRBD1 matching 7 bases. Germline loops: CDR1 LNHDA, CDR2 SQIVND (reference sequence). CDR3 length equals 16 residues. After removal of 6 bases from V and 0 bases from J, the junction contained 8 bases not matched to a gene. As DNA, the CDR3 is TGTGCCAGTAGCCGAACAGGGGCCGATAGCAATCAGCCCCAGCATTTT. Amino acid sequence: CASSRTGADSNQPQHF.

Here the CDR3 DNA reads TGTGCCTGGAGTACAGGGGTTAGCACAGATACGCAGTATTTT. This translates into CAWSTGVSTDTQYF. V is TRBV30 and J is TRBJ2-3, with 7 bases matching TRBD1. From germline, CDR1 is GTSNPN and CDR2 SVGIG (reference sequence). The CDR3 spans 14 residues. J was trimmed by 0 bases and V by 2 bases; bases with no gene match: 2.

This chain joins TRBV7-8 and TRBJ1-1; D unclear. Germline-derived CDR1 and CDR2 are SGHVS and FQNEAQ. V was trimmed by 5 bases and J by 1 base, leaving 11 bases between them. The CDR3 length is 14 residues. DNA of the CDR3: TGTGCCAGCAGCGTCGGGATTTCGAACACTGAAGCTTTCTTT. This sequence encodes CASSVGISNTEAFF.

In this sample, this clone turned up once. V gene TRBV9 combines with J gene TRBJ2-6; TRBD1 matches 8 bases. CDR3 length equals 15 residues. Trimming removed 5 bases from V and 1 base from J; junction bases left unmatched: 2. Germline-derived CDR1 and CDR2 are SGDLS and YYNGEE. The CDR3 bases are TGTGCCAGCAGTCGACAGGGGTCTGGGGCCAACGTCCTGACTTTC. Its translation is CASSRQGSGANVLTF. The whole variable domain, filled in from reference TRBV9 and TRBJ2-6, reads DSGVTQTPKHLITATGQRVTLRCSPRSGDLSVYWYQQSLDQGLQFLIQYYNGEERAKGNILERFSAQQFPDLHSELNLSSLELGDSALYFCASSRQGSGANVLTFGAGSRLTVL.